This T cell receptor beta chain was documented in a study of tumor-infiltrating lymphocytes in localized non-small cell lung cancer. Across the whole study: The cohort mixed smokers and never-smokers, several histologies, and some post-neoadjuvant-chemotherapy samples.

The repertoire was sequenced with immunoSEQ multiplex PCR; TCRdb's copy has only in-frame clones and lacks some. Of some 22,000 clones listed, about 80% are singletons. The germline CDR1 and CDR2 sequences are MGHRA and YSYEKL. Between the trimmed V and J ends, which lost 4 bases and 1 base, there was a span of 4 bases. The CDR3 is 13 amino acids. V usage is TRBV4-1 and J usage is TRBJ2-2; D not certain. The TCR was taken from a human donor with non-small cell lung cancer. The material sequenced was lung tumor tissue. The CDR3 sequence is CASSRMNTGELFF. CDR3 nucleotide sequence: TGCGCCAGCAGCCGGATGAACACCGGGGAGCTGTTTTTT.